This T cell receptor (beta chain) was sequenced during a study of T-cell memory formation after mild COVID-19. In regard to this clonotype: Its antigen is not known.

Study-wide results and caveats: Cross-reactive memory apparently joined, as some responding clones appeared in pre-infection memory. Balance between CD4 and CD8 was seen in clones contracting day 15 to 85, and a CD4+ lean was seen in later expanders. CD8+ contracting clones occupied EMRA, while CD4+ ones occupied mainly CM and EM.

MiXCR, run by TCRdb on the 5' RACE reads, gives a single entry per CDR3 protein. The table shows about 180,000 distinct CDR3 sequences, with 15% to 20% occurring only once. The CDR3 sequence is 11 residues long. Trimming cost V 6 bases and J 10 bases, with 12 bases left between them. Germline lookup yields CDR1 MNHEY and CDR2 SVGAGI. The rearrangement links TRBV6-5 to TRBJ2-5; D not resolved. The TCR comes from a man between 18 and 35 years old who had mild COVID-19 (a few samples of this study predate the infection). Cell type and time point are not known. Sequenced input: PBMCs or a T cell subset sorted from them (not recorded which). The CDR3 is CASSLDNIQYF. As DNA, the CDR3 is TGTGCCAGCAGCTTAGACAATATCCAGTACTTC.